Below are 18 T cell receptor beta chains sequenced from a single sample in a study of T-cell reconstitution after alpha-beta-depleted transplantation in children. The library targeted TCRbeta and was prepared with unique molecular identifiers. A single record per CDR3 protein comes from TCRdb applying MiXCR to the PCR reads. Seen here are about 980,000 distinct CDR3 sequences, less than 30% observed once, and the top ten hold about 28%. The sample here was PBMCs, mostly from graft donor cells, taken 360 days after TCRalphabeta/CD19-depleted stem cell transplant. All receptors derive from a boy younger than two who had a stem cell transplant for SCID, so the T cells may come from the graft donor.

The chain links TRBV28 to TRBJ2-3; D remains unclear. The CDR3 runs 10 residues. The germline gives CDR1 MDHEN, CDR2 SYDVKM. V was clipped by 5 bases and J by 8 bases, with 5 bases between them. The DNA of the CDR3 is TGTGCCAGCAGTCATATTACGCAGTATTTT. Translation: CASSHITQYF.

This clonotype was found a few times. This sequence joins TRBV20-1 and TRBJ2-5, with TRBD1 matching 8 bases. CDR1 and CDR2 (germline): DFQATT, SNEGSKA (reference sequence). The CDR3 is 13 residues long. The DNA for the CDR3 is TGCAGCCTTCGACAGGGGCCCCAAGAGACCCAGTACTTC. The encoded protein is CSLRQGPQETQYF.

J is TRBJ2-3 and V is TRBV28, with D possibly TRBD1 on 6 matching bases. V was cut by 4 bases and J by 2 bases, with 16 bases left in between. The CDR3 loop spans 16 amino acids. In germline, CDR1 is MDHEN, CDR2 SYDVKM. DNA for the CDR3: TGTGCCAGCAGTTCTCCCGACAGGACCCTCACAGATACGCAGTATTTT. Its protein product is CASSSPDRTLTDTQYF.

V is TRBV20-1 and J is TRBJ1-1; D is ambiguous. The CDR3 runs to 14 residues. Germline V lookup: CDR1 DFQATT, CDR2 SNEGSKA (reference sequence). Deletions cut 2 bases from V and 1 base from J, with 11 bases between. CDR3 nucleotides: TGCAGTGCTAGAACCGGGTCCCAGAACACTGAAGCTTTCTTT. Amino acids: CSARTGSQNTEAFF.

The rearrangement uses TRBV12-3 or TRBV12-4 and TRBJ2-1; 12 nucleotides match TRBD1. CDR3 length: 14 amino acids. The ends lost 5 bases at V and 8 bases at J; junction bases unmatched: 4. The CDR3 loop is CASSTGTGGYEQFF. The CDR3 DNA reads as TGTGCCAGCAGTACCGGGACAGGGGGCTATGAGCAGTTCTTC.

This clonotype was found a few times. This sequence joins TRBV4-1 and TRBJ2-5; 11 bases map to TRBD2. The CDR3 contains 16 residues. The V gene's germline CDR1 is MGHRA and CDR2 YSYEKL. V shed 3 bases, J shed 3 bases, and the junction held 6 bases outside the gene matches. The CDR3 DNA reads as TGCGCCAGCAGCCAGACCCCGGGACTAGCGGAAGAGACCCAGTACTTC. This encodes CASSQTPGLAEETQYF.

The chain is built from TRBV15 and TRBJ1-4; D gene uncertain. The germline CDR1 and CDR2 sequences are LNHNV and YYDKDF (reference sequence). CDR3 length: 14 residues. Trimming left V 4 bases short and J 0 bases short, with 6 bases between. The CDR3 DNA reads as TGTGCCACCAGCAATTGGGCAACTAATGAAAAACTGTTTTTT. This gives the protein CATSNWATNEKLFF.

V and J are TRBV4-3 and TRBJ1-2; possibly TRBD1 for D (5 bases). The V gene's germline CDR1 is LGHNA and CDR2 YSLEER. The CDR3 has 17 amino acids. V dropped 2 bases and J dropped 1 base, with 17 bases sitting between them. CDR3 sequence (DNA): TGCGCCAGCAGCCAACAGAGTCAGGGAGCCCTTAACTATGGCTACACCTTC. It encodes CASSQQSQGALNYGYTF.

This clonotype was recorded only once. The V call is TRBV6-5, the J call TRBJ2-1; 8 bases match TRBD2. The junction had 7 bases not matched to a gene; V was cut back by 0 bases and J by 3 bases. The CDR3 length is 17 residues. Germline V CDR1 and CDR2: MNHEY, SVGAGI. The CDR3 is CASSYSRTSGFYNEQFF. For the CDR3, the DNA is TGTGCCAGCAGTTACTCGCGAACTAGCGGATTCTACAATGAGCAGTTCTTC.

This clonotype turned up a few times. The CDR3 DNA reads as TGCAGCGTCCGCAGGGGGCGTTTGTCCAATGAGCAGTTCTTC. Its translation: CSVRRGRLSNEQFF. This chain links TRBV29-1 with TRBJ2-1; 8 positions agree with TRBD1. Germline V CDR1 and CDR2: SQVTM, ANQGSEA. The CDR3 contains 14 residues. The V segment lost 6 bases and the J segment 6 bases; nucleotides outside the gene matches: 10.

There are a few counts of this clonotype. The chain carries TRBV7-9 and TRBJ1-1; D is possibly TRBD1 (5 bases). CDR1 and CDR2 (germline): SEHNR, FQNEAQ (reference sequence). This CDR3 has 17 residues. The V end was cut by 1 base, the J end by 3 bases, with 18 bases between. CDR3 DNA sequence: TGTGCCAGCAGCTTAGTTCACGTCAGGGATGGGTACACTGAAGCTTTCTTT. Its protein product is CASSLVHVRDGYTEAFF.

The CDR3 DNA follows: TGTGCCAGCAGCGGCTGGACAGGCCAAGAGACCCAGTACTTC. Residues: CASSGWTGQETQYF. The V call is TRBV2, the J call TRBJ2-5; 7 positions agree with TRBD1. Germline V gene sequence: CDR1 SNHLY, CDR2 FYNNEI. The trim removed 6 bases at V and 1 base at J, leaving 5 bases unmatched. The CDR3 has 14 residues.

This clonotype showed up just a few times. The chain links TRBV4-1 to TRBJ2-1; D not certain. The length of the CDR3 is 15 residues. The germline V gene encodes CDR1 MGHRA and CDR2 YSYEKL. Trimming cost V 1 base and J 9 bases, with 16 bases left between them. This CDR3 is CASSQGSTRNSEQFF. The DNA of the CDR3 is TGCGCCAGCAGCCAAGGATCGACTCGAAACAGTGAGCAGTTCTTC.

The rearrangement uses TRBV6-1 and TRBJ2-2; 7 bases fit TRBD1. The V segment lost 8 bases and the J segment 7 bases; nucleotides outside the gene matches: 7. The length of the CDR3 is 13 residues. Germline CDR1 MNHNS, CDR2 SASEGT. The CDR3 region is CASEGGLNGELFF. The CDR3 region has the DNA TGTGCCAGCGAAGGGGGCTTGAACGGGGAGCTGTTTTTT.

The CDR3 region is CATLRWWEQYF. The CDR3 nucleotides read TGTGCCACTCTTAGGTGGTGGGAGCAGTACTTC. The gene calls are TRBV24-1 and TRBJ2-7; D gene unclear. This CDR3 comprises 11 residues. Trimming took off 10 bases at V and 7 bases at J, with 13 bases between the two ends. The germline V gene has CDR1 KGHDR and CDR2 SFDVKD.

V gene TRBV30 combines with J gene TRBJ2-5; D call uncertain. Germline V CDR1 and CDR2: GTSNPN, SVGIG (reference sequence). Trimming took 0 bases from V and 1 from J, leaving 12 bases between them. This CDR3 contains 15 residues. The CDR3 region is CAWSVGGLRQETQYF. CDR3 coding DNA: TGTGCCTGGAGTGTAGGTGGGCTACGCCAAGAGACCCAGTACTTC.

This chain uses TRBV2 with TRBJ2-2; 7 bases are a match to TRBD1. The CDR3 length is 14 residues. The V segment lost 7 bases and the J segment 4 bases; nucleotides outside the gene matches: 6. Looked up from germline, CDR1 is SNHLY and CDR2 is FYNNEI. The DNA of the CDR3 is TGTGCCAGCACCAACAACAGGGGCACCGGGGAGCTGTTTTTT. This translates into CASTNNRGTGELFF.

The V call is TRBV15, the J call TRBJ2-7; 7 positions agree with TRBD1. Germline CDR1 LNHNV, CDR2 YYDKDF (reference sequence). V lost 5 bases, J lost 6 bases, and 7 bases stayed unmatched. CDR3 size: 13 residues. The DNA of the CDR3 is TGTGCCACCAGCCTAATAGGGGGCAGCGAGCAGTACTTC. It is translated as CATSLIGGSEQYF.